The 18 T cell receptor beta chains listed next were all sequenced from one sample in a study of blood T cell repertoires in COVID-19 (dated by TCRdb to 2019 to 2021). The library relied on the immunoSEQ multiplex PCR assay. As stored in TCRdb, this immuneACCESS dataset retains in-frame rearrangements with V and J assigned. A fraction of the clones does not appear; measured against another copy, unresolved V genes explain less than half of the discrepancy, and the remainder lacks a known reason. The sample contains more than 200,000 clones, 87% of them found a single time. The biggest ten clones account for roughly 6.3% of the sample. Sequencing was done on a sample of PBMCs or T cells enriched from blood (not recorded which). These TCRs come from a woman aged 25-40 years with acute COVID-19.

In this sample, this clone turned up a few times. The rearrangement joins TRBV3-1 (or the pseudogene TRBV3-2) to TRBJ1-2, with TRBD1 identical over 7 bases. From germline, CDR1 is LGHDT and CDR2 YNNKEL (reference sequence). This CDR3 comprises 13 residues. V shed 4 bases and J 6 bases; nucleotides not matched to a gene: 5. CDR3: CASSRQGADGYTF. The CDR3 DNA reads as TGTGCCAGCAGCCGACAGGGCGCGGATGGCTACACCTTC.

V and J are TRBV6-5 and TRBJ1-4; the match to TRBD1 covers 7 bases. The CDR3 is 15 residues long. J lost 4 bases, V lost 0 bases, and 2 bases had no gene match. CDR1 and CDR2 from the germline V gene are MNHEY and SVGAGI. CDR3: CASSYSGQYNEKLFF. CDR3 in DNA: TGTGCCAGCAGTTACTCGGGACAGTATAATGAAAAACTGTTTTTT.

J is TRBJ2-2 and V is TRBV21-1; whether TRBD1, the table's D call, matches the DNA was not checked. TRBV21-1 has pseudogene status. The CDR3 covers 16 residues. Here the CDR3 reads CASSITGGTNTGELFF. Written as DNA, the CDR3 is TGTGCCAGCAGCATAACAGGGGGGACTAACACCGGGGAGCTGTTTTTT.

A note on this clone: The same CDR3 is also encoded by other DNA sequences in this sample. The CDR3 sequence: CASSERTAYGYTF. The CDR3 nucleotides are TGTGCCAGCAGTGAACGCACAGCTTATGGCTACACCTTC. The chain carries TRBV2 and TRBJ1-2; D unresolved. V lost 2 bases to trimming and J lost 5 bases, with 9 bases between them. The CDR3 runs 13 residues. Germline values: CDR1 SNHLY, CDR2 FYNNEI.

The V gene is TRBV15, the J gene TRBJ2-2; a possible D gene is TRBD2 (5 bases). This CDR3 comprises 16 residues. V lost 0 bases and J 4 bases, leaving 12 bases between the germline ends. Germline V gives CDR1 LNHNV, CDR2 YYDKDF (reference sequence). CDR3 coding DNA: TGTGCCACCAGCAGAGATTCGGACTCTTCCACCGGGGAGCTGTTTTTT. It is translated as CATSRDSDSSTGELFF. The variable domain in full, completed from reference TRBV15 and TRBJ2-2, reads DAMVIQNPRYQVTQFGKPVTLSCSQTLNHNVMYWYQQKSSQAPKLLFHYYDKDFNNEADTPDNFQSRRPNTSFCFLDIRSPGLGDTAMYLCATSRDSDSSTGELFFGEGSRLTVL.

The CDR3 loop reads CASSRGQANTGELFF. In DNA form, the CDR3 reads TGTGCCAGTAGCAGGGGACAGGCGAACACCGGGGAGCTGTTTTTT. This sequence joins TRBV19 and TRBJ2-2, with 8 bases matching TRBD1. V was pared by 6 bases and J by 0 bases, with 3 bases of the junction left unmatched. Per germline, CDR1 LNHDA and CDR2 SQIVND (reference sequence). The CDR3 has 15 amino acids. Full variable domain (outside the CDR3, taken from reference TRBV19 and TRBJ2-2): DGGITQSPKYLFRKEGQNVTLSCEQNLNHDAMYWYRQDPGQGLRLIYYSQIVNDFQKGDIAEGYSVSREKKESFPLTVTSAQKNPTAFYLCASSRGQANTGELFFGEGSRLTVL.

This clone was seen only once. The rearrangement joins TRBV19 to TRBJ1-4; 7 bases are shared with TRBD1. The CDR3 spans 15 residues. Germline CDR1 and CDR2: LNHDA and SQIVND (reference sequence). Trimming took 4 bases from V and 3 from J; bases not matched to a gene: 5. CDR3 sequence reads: CASSKTGAPNEKLFF. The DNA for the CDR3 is TGTGCCAGTAGTAAAACAGGGGCCCCTAATGAAAAACTGTTTTTT.

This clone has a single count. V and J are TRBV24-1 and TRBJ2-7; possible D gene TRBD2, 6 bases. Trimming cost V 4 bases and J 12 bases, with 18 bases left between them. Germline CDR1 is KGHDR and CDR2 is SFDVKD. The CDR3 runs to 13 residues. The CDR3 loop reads CATSDRDWYRLYF. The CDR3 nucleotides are TGTGCCACCAGTGACCGGGACTGGTATCGTCTGTACTTC.

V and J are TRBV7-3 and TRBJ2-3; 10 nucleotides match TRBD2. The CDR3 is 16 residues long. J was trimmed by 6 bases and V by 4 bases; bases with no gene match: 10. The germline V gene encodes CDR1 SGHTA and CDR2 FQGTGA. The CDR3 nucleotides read TGTGCCAGCAGCTCAAGCGGGAGGGCCCCTTCCGATACGCAGTATTTT. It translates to CASSSSGRAPSDTQYF.

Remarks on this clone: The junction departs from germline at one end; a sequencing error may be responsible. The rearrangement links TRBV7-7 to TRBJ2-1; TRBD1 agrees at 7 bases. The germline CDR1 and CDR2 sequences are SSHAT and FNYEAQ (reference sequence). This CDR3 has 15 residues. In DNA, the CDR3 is TGTGCTAGCAGCCCGGGACAGCCTCGAGGGAATGAGCAGTTCTTC. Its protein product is CASSPGQPRGNEQFF. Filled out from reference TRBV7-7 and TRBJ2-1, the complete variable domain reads GAGVSQSPRYKVTKRGQDVTLRCDPISSHATLYWYQQALGQGPEFLTYFNYEAQPDKSGLPSDRFSAERPEGSISTLTIQRTEQRDSAMYRCASSPGQPRGNEQFFGPGTRLTVL.

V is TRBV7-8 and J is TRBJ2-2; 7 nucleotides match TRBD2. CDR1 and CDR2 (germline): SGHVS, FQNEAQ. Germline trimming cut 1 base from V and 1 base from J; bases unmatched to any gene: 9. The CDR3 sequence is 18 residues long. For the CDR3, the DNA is TGTGCCAGCAGCTTAGGATCCCCGGGACTAAAGAACACCGGGGAGCTGTTTTTT. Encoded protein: CASSLGSPGLKNTGELFF. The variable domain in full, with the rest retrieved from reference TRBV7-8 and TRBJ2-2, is GAGVSQSPRYKVAKRGQDVALRCDPISGHVSLFWYQQALGQGPEFLTYFQNEAQLDKSGLPSDRFFAERPEGSVSTLKIQRTQQEDSAVYLCASSLGSPGLKNTGELFFGEGSRLTVL.

Written as DNA, the CDR3 is TGTGCCAGCAGCCCCACTTCTAGCGCGAGCTCCTACGAGCAGTACTTC. Translation: CASSPTSSASSYEQYF. The chain employs TRBV5-4 and TRBJ2-7; a possible D gene is TRBD2 (6 bases). The V and J ends lost 4 bases and 0 bases respectively, with 17 bases between them. Germline CDR1 SGHNT, CDR2 YYREEE (reference sequence). The CDR3 has 16 residues.

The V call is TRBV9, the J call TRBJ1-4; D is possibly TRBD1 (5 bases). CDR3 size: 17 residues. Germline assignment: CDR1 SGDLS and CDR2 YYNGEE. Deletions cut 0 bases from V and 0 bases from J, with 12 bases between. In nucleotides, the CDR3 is TGTGCCAGCAGCGTAGGAGCAGGGTCCTCAACTAATGAAAAACTGTTTTTT. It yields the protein CASSVGAGSSTNEKLFF.

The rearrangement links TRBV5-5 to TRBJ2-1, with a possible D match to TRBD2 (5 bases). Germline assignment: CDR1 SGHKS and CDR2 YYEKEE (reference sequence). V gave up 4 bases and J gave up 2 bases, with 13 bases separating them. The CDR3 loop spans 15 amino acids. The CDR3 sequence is CASSPAERTYNEQFF. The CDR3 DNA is TGTGCCAGCAGCCCGGCGGAGCGGACCTACAATGAGCAGTTCTTC.

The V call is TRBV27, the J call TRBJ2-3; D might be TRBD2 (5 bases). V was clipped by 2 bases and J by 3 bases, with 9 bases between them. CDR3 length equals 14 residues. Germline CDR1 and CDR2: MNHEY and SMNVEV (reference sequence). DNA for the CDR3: TGTGCCAGCAGTTTACTAGCAGCTACAGATACGCAGTATTTT. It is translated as CASSLLAATDTQYF.

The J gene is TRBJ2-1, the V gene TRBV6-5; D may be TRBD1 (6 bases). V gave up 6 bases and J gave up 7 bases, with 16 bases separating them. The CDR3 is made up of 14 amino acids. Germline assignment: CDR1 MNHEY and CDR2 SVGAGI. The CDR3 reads CASSDTQGTNEQFF. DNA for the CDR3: TGTGCCAGCAGCGACACACAGGGTACGAATGAGCAGTTCTTC.

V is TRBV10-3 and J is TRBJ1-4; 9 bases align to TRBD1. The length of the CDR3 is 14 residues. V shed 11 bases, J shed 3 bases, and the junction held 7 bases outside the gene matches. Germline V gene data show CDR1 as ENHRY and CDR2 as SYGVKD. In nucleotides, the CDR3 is TGTGCCGCCTCTGGACAGGGGTCTAATGAAAAACTGTTTTTT. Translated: CAASGQGSNEKLFF.

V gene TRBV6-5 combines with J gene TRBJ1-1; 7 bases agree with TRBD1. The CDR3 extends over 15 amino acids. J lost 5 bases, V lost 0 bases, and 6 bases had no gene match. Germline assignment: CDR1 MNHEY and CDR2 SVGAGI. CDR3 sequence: CASSYSTPGGTEAFF. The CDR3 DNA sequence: TGTGCCAGCAGTTACTCGACCCCAGGGGGAACTGAAGCTTTCTTT.